This TCR beta chain was captured by sequencing in a study of identical twins. Findings and caveats of the study: With abundant cord blood beta clonotypes, insertions were fewer; memory repertoires showed no such pattern.

This clonotype was recorded many times. What it binds is not known. Via MiXCR, TCRdb re-called the 5' RACE reads, giving one row per CDR3 protein. The table has more than 250,000 distinct CDR3 sequences, about 8% seen once; the top ten hold less than 2.5%. The CDR3 length is 15 residues. After removal of 6 bases from V and 0 bases from J, the junction contained 4 bases not matched to a gene. Germline V gene data show CDR1 as SGHAT and CDR2 as FQNNGV. These sequences were also reported in another study, on yellow fever vaccine responses in identical twins.

The specimen sequenced was memory (CD45RO+) T cells sorted from blood. This receptor was taken from a woman between 18 and 30 years old in good health. The J gene is TRBJ1-4, the V gene TRBV11-2, with 7 bases fitting TRBD1. For the CDR3, the DNA is TGTGCCAGCAGTTCTGGGACAGCAACTAATGAAAAACTGTTTTTT. This codes for CASSSGTATNEKLFF.